This T cell receptor beta chain was obtained from a study of PD-1 blockade in mismatch repair-deficient tumors. The repertoire was sequenced with immunoSEQ multiplex PCR; TCRdb's copy has only in-frame clones and lacks some. The sample has 20,000 to 30,000 clones, approximately 84% seen once. This CDR3 has 13 residues. The V segment lost 3 bases and the J segment 5 bases; nucleotides outside the gene matches: 3. The chain employs TRBV5-3 and TRBJ2-5; 8 nucleotides match TRBD1. TRBV5-3 is an ORF; its function is uncertain. The sample consisted of PBMCs, taken before pembrolizumab treatment. The TCR originated in an adult with mismatch repair-deficient cancer. Here the CDR3 DNA reads TGTGCCAGAAGCTGGACAGGGATCGAGACCCAGTACTTC. This encodes CARSWTGIETQYF.